The 20 T cell receptor beta chains presented below share a single source sample, sequenced in a study of cytomegalovirus exposure and HLA in healthy donors. It was with 60 Vbeta and 13 Jbeta primers that the PCR ran. Measured with immunoSEQ multiplex PCR; TCRdb has only the in-frame clones, and not every one. Its table lists about 160,000 clones. Specimen: PBMCs. The receptors originated from a woman aged 60-75 years in good health and CMV-seronegative.

This chain joins TRBV4-1 and TRBJ2-7, with 8 bases that match TRBD2. Germline V gene sequence: CDR1 MGHRA, CDR2 YSYEKL. The CDR3 is 14 amino acids. The trim removed 0 bases at V and 7 bases at J, leaving 5 bases unmatched. The CDR3: CASSQDSGVFEQYF. DNA for the CDR3: TGCGCCAGCAGCCAAGATAGCGGGGTCTTTGAGCAGTACTTC.

V usage is TRBV4-2 and J usage is TRBJ2-7; no reliable D call. This CDR3 comprises 15 residues. Germline values: CDR1 LGHNA, CDR2 YNFKEQ. V shed 0 bases and J shed 0 bases, with 9 bases lying between them. The CDR3 nucleotides read TGTGCCAGCAGCCAAGATCTTTCAGACTCCTACGAGCAGTACTTC. Translating it yields CASSQDLSDSYEQYF.

The CDR3, as DNA: TGTGCCAGCAGCTCAAAGGGCAGGGTCGGGTACACTGAAGCTTTCTTT. This encodes CASSSKGRVGYTEAFF. The gene calls are TRBV7-9 and TRBJ1-1, with D perhaps matching TRBD1 (5 bases). Per the germline V gene, CDR1 is SEHNR and CDR2 is FQNEAQ (reference sequence). The V and J ends lost 4 bases and 3 bases respectively, with 18 bases between them. CDR3 length equals 16 residues.

The chain employs TRBV5-4 and TRBJ1-3, with 9 nucleotides matching TRBD1. Unmatched junction bases numbered 7, after V lost 4 bases and J lost 2 bases. Germline V gene data show CDR1 as SGHNT and CDR2 as YYREEE (reference sequence). This CDR3 region has 16 residues. The CDR3, as DNA: TGTGCCAGCAGCGCTGGACAGGGGAGGGCTGGAAACACCATATATTTT. The encoded protein is CASSAGQGRAGNTIYF.

The chain is built from TRBV28 and TRBJ2-5, with a tentative D call TRBD2 (6 bases). Trimming removed 7 bases from V and 6 bases from J, with 21 bases in between. Per the germline V gene, CDR1 is MDHEN and CDR2 is SYDVKM. The CDR3 length is 15 residues. CDR3 bases: TGTGCCAGCATCATGGGGGGAGCTGCGGGAAAGACCCAGTACTTC. Translating gives CASIMGGAAGKTQYF.

The genes are TRBV15 and TRBJ1-3, with D unresolved. Germline CDR1 reads LNHNV; CDR2 reads YYDKDF (reference sequence). V was cut by 3 bases and J by 0 bases, with 9 bases left in between. CDR3 size: 15 residues. The CDR3 is CATSRDRGSGNTIYF. In DNA form, the CDR3 reads TGTGCCACCAGCAGGGACCGGGGCTCTGGAAACACCATATATTTT.

The chain has TRBV11-2 and TRBJ1-1, with a tentative D call TRBD1 (5 bases). CDR1 is SGHAT and CDR2 is FQNNGV in the germline V gene. This CDR3 has 15 residues. Trimming cost V 2 bases and J 2 bases, with 12 bases left between them. The CDR3, as DNA: TGTGCCAGCAGCTTATTCCTCGGGGGTAACACTGAAGCTTTCTTT. Translating it yields CASSLFLGGNTEAFF.

The rearrangement joins TRBV7-9 to TRBJ2-5; 7 bases map to TRBD1. This CDR3 has 16 amino acids. Germline CDR1 is SEHNR and CDR2 is FQNEAQ (reference sequence). V trimming: 3 bases; J trimming: 3 bases; junction bases outside the gene matches: 10. The CDR3 region is CASSFGPGTEEETQYF. The CDR3 DNA sequence: TGTGCCAGCAGCTTTGGACCTGGGACAGAAGAAGAGACCCAGTACTTC. Complete variable domain (other parts from reference TRBV7-9 and TRBJ2-5): DTGVSQNPRHKITKRGQNVTFRCDPISEHNRLYWYRQTLGQGPEFLTYFQNEAQLEKSRLLSDRFSAERPKGSFSTLEIQRTEQGDSAMYLCASSFGPGTEEETQYFGPGTRLLVL.

The chain uses TRBV9 and TRBJ2-1; TRBD2 matches 10 bases. Trimming removed 4 bases from V and 4 bases from J; junction bases left unmatched: 8. This CDR3 is built from 16 residues. Germline values: CDR1 SGDLS, CDR2 YYNGEE. The CDR3, as DNA: TGTGCCAGCAGCTTAACCGGGACTAGCGAATACAATGAGCAGTTCTTC. This encodes CASSLTGTSEYNEQFF.

CDR3 amino acids: CASSDAGGSNEQFF. The CDR3 DNA sequence: TGCGCCAGCAGTGACGCGGGAGGCTCTAATGAGCAGTTCTTC. The J gene is TRBJ2-1, the V gene TRBV10-1; 8 nucleotides line up with TRBD2. The CDR3 consists of 14 residues. CDR1 is WNHNN and CDR2 is SYGVQD in the germline V gene (reference sequence). V gave up 3 bases and J gave up 7 bases; unmatched junction bases: 5.

The CDR3 DNA is TGTGCCAGCAGTTTAGGAGACGGATCCGAGCAGTACTTC. It codes for CASSLGDGSEQYF. This rearrangement joins TRBV27 to TRBJ2-7; D is unclear. The CDR3 length is 13 residues. From germline, CDR1 is MNHEY and CDR2 SMNVEV (reference sequence). V lost 2 bases to trimming and J lost 6 bases, with 11 bases between them.

The CDR3 DNA sequence: TGTGCCAGCAGCCTCGCTAGGGGTCCCACCCCCTCTTTCTACGAGCAGTACTTC. It specifies CASSLARGPTPSFYEQYF. The rearrangement joins TRBV11-2 to TRBJ2-7, with D perhaps matching TRBD1 (5 bases). Trimming left V 5 bases short and J 3 bases short, with 26 bases between. The CDR3 length is 18 residues. Germline V gene data show CDR1 as SGHAT and CDR2 as FQNNGV.

The chain joins TRBV7-2 to TRBJ1-6; D remains ambiguous. Trimming left V 2 bases short and J 0 bases short, with 8 bases between. The germline CDR1 and CDR2 sequences are SGHTA and FQGNSA. The CDR3 has 16 amino acids. The CDR3 loop reads CASSLSRSSYNSPLHF. CDR3 sequence (DNA): TGTGCCAGCAGCTTATCGCGAAGCTCCTATAATTCACCCCTCCACTTT.

The rearrangement joins TRBV15 to TRBJ1-1; TRBD1 is a possible D gene (5 bases). Trimming stripped 5 bases from V and 5 bases from J, with 15 bases between. Germline values: CDR1 LNHNV, CDR2 YYDKDF (reference sequence). The CDR3 covers 14 residues. CDR3 amino acids: CATSVMAGPTEAFF. As DNA, the CDR3 is TGTGCCACCAGCGTTATGGCAGGGCCAACTGAAGCTTTCTTT. Together with reference TRBV15 and TRBJ1-1, the CDR3 gives the full variable domain: DAMVIQNPRYQVTQFGKPVTLSCSQTLNHNVMYWYQQKSSQAPKLLFHYYDKDFNNEADTPDNFQSRRPNTSFCFLDIRSPGLGDTAMYLCATSVMAGPTEAFFGQGTRLTVV.

The chain carries TRBV5-1 and TRBJ1-1; the D is unclear. The CDR3 has 14 residues. CDR1 SGHRS and CDR2 YFSETQ come from the germline V gene. Trimming took 1 base from V and 3 from J, leaving 10 bases between them. The CDR3 reads CASSLQNYDTEAFF. The CDR3 bases are TGCGCCAGCAGCTTGCAGAATTACGACACTGAAGCTTTCTTT.

The chain is built from TRBV11-1 and TRBJ2-2; TRBD1 matches at 7 bases. Trimming cost V 5 bases and J 1 base; bases outside gene matches: 10. Germline CDR1 is SGHAT and CDR2 is FQDESV (reference sequence). The CDR3 runs 17 residues. The CDR3 here is CASSPGQPFKNTGELFF. CDR3 bases: TGTGCCAGCAGCCCGGGACAGCCTTTTAAGAACACCGGGGAGCTGTTTTTT. The full variable domain, in which reference TRBV11-1 and TRBJ2-2 provide the parts outside the CDR3, is EAEVAQSPRYKITEKSQAVAFWCDPISGHATLYWYRQILGQGPELLVQFQDESVVDDSQLPKDRFSAERLKGVDSTLKIQPAELGDSAMYLCASSPGQPFKNTGELFFGEGSRLTVL.

The chain employs TRBV6-5 and TRBJ1-4; weak D call: TRBD1 (6 bases). Germline CDR1 is MNHEY and CDR2 is SVGAGI. Trimming took off 5 bases at V and 1 base at J, with 8 bases between the two ends. The CDR3 contains 14 residues. As DNA, the CDR3 is TGTGCCAGCAGTGAGGGGGAAACTAATGAAAAACTGTTTTTT. Residues: CASSEGETNEKLFF.

The rearrangement uses TRBV15 and TRBJ2-3; TRBD2 aligns across 8 bases. Losses at the gene ends were 9 bases for V and 5 bases for J; bases not matched to a gene: 7. Germline loops: CDR1 LNHNV, CDR2 YYDKDF (reference sequence). The CDR3 totals 13 residues. As DNA, the CDR3 is TGTGCCACGCCGGGGGGGGAGGGAGATACGCAGTATTTT. This encodes CATPGGEGDTQYF.

The chain joins TRBV5-1 to TRBJ1-1; D might be TRBD1 (6 bases). Trimming removed 4 bases at V and 1 base at J, with 11 bases between. Germline values: CDR1 SGHRS, CDR2 YFSETQ. The CDR3 has 14 residues. The DNA of the CDR3 is TGCGCCAGCAGCAAAGGACAGACGAACACTGAAGCTTTCTTT. It specifies CASSKGQTNTEAFF.

The V gene is TRBV4-2, the J gene TRBJ1-2; the D gene is possibly TRBD1 (5 bases). Between the trimmed V and J ends, which lost 2 bases and 5 bases, there was a span of 15 bases. CDR1 and CDR2 (germline): LGHNA, YNFKEQ. CDR3 length equals 15 residues. The CDR3 sequence: CASSQSRAGEYGYTF. The CDR3 region has the DNA TGTGCCAGCAGCCAATCCAGGGCGGGGGAGTATGGCTACACCTTC.